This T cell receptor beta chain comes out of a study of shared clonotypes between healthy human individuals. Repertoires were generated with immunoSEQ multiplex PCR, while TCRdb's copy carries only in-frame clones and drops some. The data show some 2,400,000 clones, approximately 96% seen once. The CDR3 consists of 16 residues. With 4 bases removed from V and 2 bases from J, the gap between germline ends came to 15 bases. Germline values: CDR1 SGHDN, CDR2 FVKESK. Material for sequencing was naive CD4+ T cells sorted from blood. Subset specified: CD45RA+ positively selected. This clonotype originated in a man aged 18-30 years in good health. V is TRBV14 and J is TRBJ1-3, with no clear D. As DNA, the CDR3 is TGTGCCAGCAGCCGCCGAGAGAGTTCCCCTGGAAACACCATATATTTT. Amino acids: CASSRRESSPGNTIYF.